One TCR beta chain is described in this entry. Its antigen remains unknown. Individuals having autoimmune disease history or systemic immunosuppression were not enrolled. This entry belongs to a study of OX40 agonist ivuxolimab in advanced cancers. Study-level background: Patients undergoing dose escalation presented with hepatocellular carcinoma, melanoma, renal cell or head and neck cancer. At about 81% male, the cohort had a mean age of approximately 60 years, ranging from about 20 to 80.

Measured with immunoSEQ multiplex PCR; TCRdb has only the in-frame clones, and not every one. The repertoire consists of around 60,000 clones, with roughly three quarters occurring once and the leading ten covering over 1%. Study-wide results and caveats: Some patients without response likewise showed low normalized clonal expansion.

Germline lookup yields CDR1 SGDLS and CDR2 YYNGEE. The CDR3 is 13 residues long. Trimming pared 0 bases from V and 4 bases from J, leaving 7 bases between. The receptor comes from an adult with an advanced solid tumor such as melanoma, head and neck, liver or kidney cancer. The starting material was CD4+ or CD8+ T cells sorted from blood, obtained in a trial of the OX40 agonist ivuxolimab. The chain couples TRBV9 to TRBJ1-1; D possibly corresponds to TRBD1 (5 bases). The CDR3 spells CASSVEQATEAFF. DNA of the CDR3: TGTGCCAGCAGCGTAGAACAGGCCACTGAAGCTTTCTTT. The full variable domain, its missing parts supplied by reference TRBV9 and TRBJ1-1, is DSGVTQTPKHLITATGQRVTLRCSPRSGDLSVYWYQQSLDQGLQFLIQYYNGEERAKGNILERFSAQQFPDLHSELNLSSLELGDSALYFCASSVEQATEAFFGQGTRLTVV.